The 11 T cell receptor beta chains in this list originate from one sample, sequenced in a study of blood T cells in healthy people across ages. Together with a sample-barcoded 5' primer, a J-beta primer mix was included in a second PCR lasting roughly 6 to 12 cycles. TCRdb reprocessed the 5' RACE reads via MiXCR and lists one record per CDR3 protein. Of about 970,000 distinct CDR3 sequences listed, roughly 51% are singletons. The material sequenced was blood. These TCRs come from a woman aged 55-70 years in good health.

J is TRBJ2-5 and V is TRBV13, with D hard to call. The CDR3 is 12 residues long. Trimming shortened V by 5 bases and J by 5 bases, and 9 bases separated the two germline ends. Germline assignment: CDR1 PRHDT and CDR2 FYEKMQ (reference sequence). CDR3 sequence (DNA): TGTGCCAGCAGCCCCAGGTTTGAGACCCAGTACTTC. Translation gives CASSPRFETQYF.

CDR3: CSVGGAGGANVLTF. CDR3 in DNA: TGCAGCGTTGGGGGAGCAGGTGGGGCCAACGTCCTGACTTTC. The chain uses TRBV29-1 and TRBJ2-6; tentatively, D is TRBD2 (5 bases). The CDR3 spans 14 residues. V lost 4 bases to trimming and J lost 3 bases, with 10 bases between them. Germline values: CDR1 SQVTM, CDR2 ANQGSEA.

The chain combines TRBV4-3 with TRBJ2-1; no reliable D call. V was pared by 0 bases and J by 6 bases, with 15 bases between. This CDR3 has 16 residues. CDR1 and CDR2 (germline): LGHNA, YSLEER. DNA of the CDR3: TGCGCCAGCAGCCAAGATCGGGCTAGTTTCGGCAATGAGCAGTTCTTC. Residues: CASSQDRASFGNEQFF.

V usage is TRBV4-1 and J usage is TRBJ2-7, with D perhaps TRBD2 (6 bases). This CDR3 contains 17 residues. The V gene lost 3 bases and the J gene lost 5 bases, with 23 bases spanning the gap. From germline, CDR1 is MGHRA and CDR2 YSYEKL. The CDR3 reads CASSHLRRGTPNDEQYF. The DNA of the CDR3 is TGCGCCAGCAGCCACCTTAGACGGGGGACCCCAAACGACGAGCAGTACTTC.

The CDR3 here is CASSDSPVGDGEKLFF. CDR3 nucleotides: TGTGCCAGCAGTGACTCCCCAGTAGGGGACGGGGAAAAACTGTTTTTT. The chain combines TRBV25-1 with TRBJ1-4, with D perhaps TRBD1 (5 bases). The germline V gene encodes CDR1 MGHDK and CDR2 SYGVNS. This CDR3 spans 16 amino acids. V was pared by 3 bases and J by 8 bases, with 19 bases between.

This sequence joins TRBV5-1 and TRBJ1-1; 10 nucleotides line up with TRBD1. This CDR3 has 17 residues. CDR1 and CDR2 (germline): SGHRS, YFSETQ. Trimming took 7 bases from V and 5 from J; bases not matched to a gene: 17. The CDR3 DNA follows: TGCGCCAGCCTTCCGTACTCCGGGACAGGGGTTCGTACTGAAGCTTTCTTT. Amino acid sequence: CASLPYSGTGVRTEAFF.

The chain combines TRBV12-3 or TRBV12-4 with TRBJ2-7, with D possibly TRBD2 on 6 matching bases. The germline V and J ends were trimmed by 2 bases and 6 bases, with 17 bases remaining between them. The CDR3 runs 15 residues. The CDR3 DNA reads TGTGCCAGCAGTTTATTTGGGACTCGGGGATTCGAGCAGTACTTC. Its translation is CASSLFGTRGFEQYF.

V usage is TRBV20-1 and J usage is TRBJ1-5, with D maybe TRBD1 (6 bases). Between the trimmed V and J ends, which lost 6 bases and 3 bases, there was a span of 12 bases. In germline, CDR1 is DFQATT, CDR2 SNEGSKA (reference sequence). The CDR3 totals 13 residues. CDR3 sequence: CSALQGNNQPQHF. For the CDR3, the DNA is TGCAGTGCCCTACAGGGAAACAATCAGCCCCAGCATTTT.

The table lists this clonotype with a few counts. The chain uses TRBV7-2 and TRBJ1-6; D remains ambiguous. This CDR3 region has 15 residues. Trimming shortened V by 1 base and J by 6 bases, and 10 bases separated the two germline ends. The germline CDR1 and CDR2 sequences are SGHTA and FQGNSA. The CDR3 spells CASSLDSDANSPLHF. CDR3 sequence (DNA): TGTGCCAGCAGCTTAGATAGCGATGCTAATTCACCCCTCCACTTT.

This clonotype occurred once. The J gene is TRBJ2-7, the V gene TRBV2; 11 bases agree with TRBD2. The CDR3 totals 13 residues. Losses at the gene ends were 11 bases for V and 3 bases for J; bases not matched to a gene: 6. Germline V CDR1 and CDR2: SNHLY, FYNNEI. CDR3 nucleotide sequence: TGTGCCGCGACTAGCGGGGCCTTCTACGAGCAGTACTTC. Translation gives CAATSGAFYEQYF.

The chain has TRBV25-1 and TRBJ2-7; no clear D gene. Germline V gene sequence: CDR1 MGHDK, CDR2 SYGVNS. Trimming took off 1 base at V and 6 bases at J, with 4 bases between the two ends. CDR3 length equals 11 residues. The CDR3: CASSELAEQYF. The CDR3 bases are TGTGCCAGCAGTGAATTAGCCGAGCAGTACTTC.